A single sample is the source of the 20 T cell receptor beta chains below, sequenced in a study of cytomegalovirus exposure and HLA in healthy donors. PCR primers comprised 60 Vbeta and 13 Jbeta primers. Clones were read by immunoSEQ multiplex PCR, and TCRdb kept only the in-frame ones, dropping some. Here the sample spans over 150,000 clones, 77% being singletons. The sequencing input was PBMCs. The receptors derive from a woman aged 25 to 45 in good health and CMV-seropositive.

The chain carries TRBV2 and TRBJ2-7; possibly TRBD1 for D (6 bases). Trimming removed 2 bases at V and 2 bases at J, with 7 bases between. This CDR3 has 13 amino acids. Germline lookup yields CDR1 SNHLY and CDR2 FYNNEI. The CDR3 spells CASSEYRAYEQYF. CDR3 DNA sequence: TGTGCCAGCAGTGAATACAGGGCCTACGAGCAGTACTTC.

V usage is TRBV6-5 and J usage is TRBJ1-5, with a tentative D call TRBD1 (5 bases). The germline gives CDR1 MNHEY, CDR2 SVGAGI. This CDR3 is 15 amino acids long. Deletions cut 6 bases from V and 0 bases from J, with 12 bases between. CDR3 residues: CASRPKGPSNQPQHF. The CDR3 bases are TGTGCCAGCAGACCGAAGGGGCCTAGCAATCAGCCCCAGCATTTT.

CDR3 bases: TGTGCCAGCAGTGAAGGGCTCAATCAGCCCCAGCATTTT. Translated: CASSEGLNQPQHF. The V and J genes are TRBV25-1 and TRBJ1-5, with D hard to call. Trimming cost V 2 bases and J 3 bases, with 5 bases left between them. Per the germline V gene, CDR1 is MGHDK and CDR2 is SYGVNS. CDR3 length equals 13 residues.

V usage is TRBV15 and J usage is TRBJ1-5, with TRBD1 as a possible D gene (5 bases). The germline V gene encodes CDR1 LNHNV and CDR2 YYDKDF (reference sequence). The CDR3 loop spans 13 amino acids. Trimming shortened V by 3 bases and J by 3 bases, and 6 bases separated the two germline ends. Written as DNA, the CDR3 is TGTGCCACCAGCAGGGGGCCCAATCAGCCCCAGCATTTT. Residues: CATSRGPNQPQHF.

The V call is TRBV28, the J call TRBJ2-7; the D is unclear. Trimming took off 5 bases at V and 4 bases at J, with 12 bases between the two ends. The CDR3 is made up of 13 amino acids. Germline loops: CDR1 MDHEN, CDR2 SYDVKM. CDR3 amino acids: CASSTEPRYEQYF. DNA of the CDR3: TGTGCCAGCAGTACTGAGCCGCGGTACGAGCAGTACTTC.

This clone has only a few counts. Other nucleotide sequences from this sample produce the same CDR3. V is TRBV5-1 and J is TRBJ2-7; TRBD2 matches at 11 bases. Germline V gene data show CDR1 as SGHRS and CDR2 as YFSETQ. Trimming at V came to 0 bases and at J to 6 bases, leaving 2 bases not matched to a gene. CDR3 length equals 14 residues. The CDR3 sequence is CASSLDLAGGEQYF. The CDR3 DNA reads TGCGCCAGCAGCTTGGACCTAGCGGGGGGCGAGCAGTACTTC.

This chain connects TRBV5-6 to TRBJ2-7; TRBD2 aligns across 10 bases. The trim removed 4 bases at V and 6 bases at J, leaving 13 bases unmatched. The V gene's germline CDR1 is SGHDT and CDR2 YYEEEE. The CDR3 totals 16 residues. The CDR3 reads CASSPGASGSFGEQYF. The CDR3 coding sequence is TGTGCCAGCAGCCCGGGGGCTAGCGGGAGTTTCGGCGAGCAGTACTTC.

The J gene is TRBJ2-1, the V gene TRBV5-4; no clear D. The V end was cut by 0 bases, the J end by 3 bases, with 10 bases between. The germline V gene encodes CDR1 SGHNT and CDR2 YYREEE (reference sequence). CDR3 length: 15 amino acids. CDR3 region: CASSLDARHYNEQFF. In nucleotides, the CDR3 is TGTGCCAGCAGCTTGGACGCCAGGCACTACAATGAGCAGTTCTTC. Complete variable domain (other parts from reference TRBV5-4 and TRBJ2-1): ETGVTQSPTHLIKTRGQQVTLRCSSQSGHNTVSWYQQALGQGPQFIFQYYREEENGRGNFPPRFSGLQFPNYSSELNVNALELDDSALYLCASSLDARHYNEQFFGPGTRLTVL.

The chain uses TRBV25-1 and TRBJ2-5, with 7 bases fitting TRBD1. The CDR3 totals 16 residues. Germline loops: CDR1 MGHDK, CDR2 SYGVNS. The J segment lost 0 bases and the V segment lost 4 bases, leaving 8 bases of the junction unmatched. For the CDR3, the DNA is TGTGCCAGCAGTGTGGGACAGAACTTGTACCAAGAGACCCAGTACTTC. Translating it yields CASSVGQNLYQETQYF.

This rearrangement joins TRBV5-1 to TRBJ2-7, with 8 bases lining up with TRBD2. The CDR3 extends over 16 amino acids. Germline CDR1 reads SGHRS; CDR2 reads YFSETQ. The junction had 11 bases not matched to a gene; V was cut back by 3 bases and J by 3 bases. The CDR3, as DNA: TGCGCCAGCAGCTCATGGGGGCGAGCGGGAGTCTACGAGCAGTACTTC. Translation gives CASSSWGRAGVYEQYF.

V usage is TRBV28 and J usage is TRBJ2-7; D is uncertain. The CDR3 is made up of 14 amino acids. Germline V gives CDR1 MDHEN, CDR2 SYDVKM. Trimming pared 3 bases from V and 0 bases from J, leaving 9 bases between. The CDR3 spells CASSLSSFSYEQYF. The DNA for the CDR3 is TGTGCCAGCAGTTTGTCCTCCTTCTCCTACGAGCAGTACTTC. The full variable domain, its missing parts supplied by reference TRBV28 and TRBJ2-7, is DVKVTQSSRYLVKRTGEKVFLECVQDMDHENMFWYRQDPGLGLRLIYFSYDVKMKEKGDIPEGYSVSREKKERFSLILESASTNQTSMYLCASSLSSFSYEQYFGPGTRLTVT.

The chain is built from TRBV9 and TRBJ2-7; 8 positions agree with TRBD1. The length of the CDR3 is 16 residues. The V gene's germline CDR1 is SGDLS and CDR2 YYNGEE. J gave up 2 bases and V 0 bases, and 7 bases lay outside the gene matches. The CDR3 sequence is CASSVGMGGQAYEQYF. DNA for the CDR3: TGTGCCAGCAGCGTAGGAATGGGGGGACAGGCCTACGAGCAGTACTTC.

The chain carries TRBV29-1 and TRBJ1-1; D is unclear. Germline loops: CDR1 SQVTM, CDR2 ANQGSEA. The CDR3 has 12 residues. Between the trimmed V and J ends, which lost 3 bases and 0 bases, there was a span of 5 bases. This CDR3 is CSVDGVNTEAFF. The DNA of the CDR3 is TGCAGCGTTGACGGGGTGAACACTGAAGCTTTCTTT.

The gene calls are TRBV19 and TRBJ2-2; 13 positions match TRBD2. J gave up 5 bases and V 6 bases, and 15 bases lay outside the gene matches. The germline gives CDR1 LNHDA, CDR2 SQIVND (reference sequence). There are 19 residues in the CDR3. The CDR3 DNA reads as TGTGCCAGTAGCGAGCCCGACCTAGGACTAGCGGGAGCAACCGGGGAGCTGTTTTTT. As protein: CASSEPDLGLAGATGELFF.

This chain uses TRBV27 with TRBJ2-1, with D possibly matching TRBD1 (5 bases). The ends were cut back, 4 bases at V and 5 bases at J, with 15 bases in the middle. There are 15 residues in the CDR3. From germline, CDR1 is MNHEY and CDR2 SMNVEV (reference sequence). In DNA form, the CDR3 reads TGTGCCAGCAGTTCTTTGGGGCGAGAAAACAATGAGCAGTTCTTC. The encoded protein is CASSSLGRENNEQFF.

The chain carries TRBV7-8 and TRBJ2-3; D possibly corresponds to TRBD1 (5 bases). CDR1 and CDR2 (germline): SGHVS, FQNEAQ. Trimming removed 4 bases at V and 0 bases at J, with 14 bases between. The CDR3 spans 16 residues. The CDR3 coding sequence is TGTGCCAGCAGCTGGCTTGGGGCCTTGAGCACAGATACGCAGTATTTT. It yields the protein CASSWLGALSTDTQYF.

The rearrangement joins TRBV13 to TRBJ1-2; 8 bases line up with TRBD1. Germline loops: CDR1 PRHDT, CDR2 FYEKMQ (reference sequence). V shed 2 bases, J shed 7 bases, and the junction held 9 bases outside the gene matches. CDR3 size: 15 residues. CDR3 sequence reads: CASSLQGAALAGYTF. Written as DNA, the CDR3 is TGTGCCAGCAGCTTACAGGGGGCGGCTTTGGCTGGCTACACCTTC.

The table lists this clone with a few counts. This CDR3 is CASSQEERAYGGTNEQFF. The CDR3 nucleotides are TGCGCCAGCAGCCAAGAGGAGAGGGCATATGGGGGGACTAATGAGCAGTTCTTC. The chain links TRBV4-1 to TRBJ2-1; maybe TRBD2 (6 bases). This CDR3 comprises 18 residues. Looked up from germline, CDR1 is MGHRA and CDR2 is YSYEKL. The ends were cut back, 0 bases at V and 7 bases at J, with 22 bases in the middle.

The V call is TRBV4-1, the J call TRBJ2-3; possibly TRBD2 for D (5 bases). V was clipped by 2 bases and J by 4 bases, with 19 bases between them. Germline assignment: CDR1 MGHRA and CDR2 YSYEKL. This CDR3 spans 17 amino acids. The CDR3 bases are TGCGCCAGCAGCCAAAGACAACCCGGAGGTCAGGCAGATACGCAGTATTTT. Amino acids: CASSQRQPGGQADTQYF.

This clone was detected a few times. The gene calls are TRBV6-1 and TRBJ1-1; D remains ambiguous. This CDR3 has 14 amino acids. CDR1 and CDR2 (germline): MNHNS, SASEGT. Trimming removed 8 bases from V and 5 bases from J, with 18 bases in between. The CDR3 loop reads CASARVSGGTEAFF. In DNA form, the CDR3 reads TGTGCCAGCGCCCGGGTCAGCGGAGGGACTGAAGCTTTCTTT.